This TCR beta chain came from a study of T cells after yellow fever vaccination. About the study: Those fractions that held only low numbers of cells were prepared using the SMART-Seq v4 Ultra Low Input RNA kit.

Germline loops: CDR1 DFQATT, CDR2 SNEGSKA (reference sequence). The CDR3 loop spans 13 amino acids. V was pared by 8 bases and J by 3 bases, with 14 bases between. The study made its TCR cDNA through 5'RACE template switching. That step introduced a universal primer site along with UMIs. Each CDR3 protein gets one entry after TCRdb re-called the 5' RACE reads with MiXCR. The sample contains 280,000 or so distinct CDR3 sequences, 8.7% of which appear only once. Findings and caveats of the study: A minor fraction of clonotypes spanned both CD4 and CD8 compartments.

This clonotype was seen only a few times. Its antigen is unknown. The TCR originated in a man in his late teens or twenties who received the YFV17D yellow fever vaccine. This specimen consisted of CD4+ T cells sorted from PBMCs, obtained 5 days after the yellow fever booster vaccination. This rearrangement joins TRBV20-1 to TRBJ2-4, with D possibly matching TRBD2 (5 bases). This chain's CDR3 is CSPFVSGKNIQYF. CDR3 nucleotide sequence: TGCAGTCCCTTTGTGAGCGGCAAAAACATTCAGTACTTC.